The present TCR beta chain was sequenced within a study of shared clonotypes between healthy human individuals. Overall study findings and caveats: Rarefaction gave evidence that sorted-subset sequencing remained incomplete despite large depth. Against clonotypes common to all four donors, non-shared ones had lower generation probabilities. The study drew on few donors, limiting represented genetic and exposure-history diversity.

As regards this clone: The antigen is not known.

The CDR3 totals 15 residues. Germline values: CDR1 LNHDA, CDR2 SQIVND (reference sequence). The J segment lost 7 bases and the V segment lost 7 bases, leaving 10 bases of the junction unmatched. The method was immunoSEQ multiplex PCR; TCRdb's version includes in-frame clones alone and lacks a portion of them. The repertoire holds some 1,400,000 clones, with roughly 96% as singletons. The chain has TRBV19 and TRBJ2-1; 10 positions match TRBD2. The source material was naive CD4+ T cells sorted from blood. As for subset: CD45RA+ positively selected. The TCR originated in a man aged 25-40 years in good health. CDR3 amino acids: CASTPASGSKNEQFF. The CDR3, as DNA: TGTGCCAGTACCCCCGCTAGCGGGAGTAAAAATGAGCAGTTCTTC.